There are many counts of the clone carrying this T cell receptor beta chain. Its cognate antigen is unknown. This sample stems from a study of T-cell reconstitution after alpha-beta-depleted transplantation in children. The CDR3 is 15 amino acids. Overall study findings and caveats: At the one-year point after transplant, T-cell counts and TCRbeta diversity were found to come mostly from T cells that had been newly produced. Reports say that about two months after transplant, the alpha-beta T cells came out of several hundred graft clones that had expanded.

Preparation of the TCRbeta library used unique molecular identifiers. Via MiXCR, TCRdb re-called the PCR reads, giving one row per CDR3 protein. The sample lists over 150,000 distinct CDR3 sequences; roughly 6.5% were seen once. The chain has TRBV21-1 and TRBJ1-1; the D segment call TRBD1 is taken from the table without a DNA check. TRBV21-1 is a listed pseudogene. Specimen: PBMCs, collected before TCRalphabeta/CD19-depleted stem cell transplant. This receptor was taken from a girl in the first two years of life with combined immunodeficiency, due to receive a stem cell transplant. The CDR3 region is CASSRNRGKNTEAFF. The CDR3 region has the DNA TGTGCCAGCAGCAGAAACAGGGGAAAGAACACTGAAGCTTTCTTT.